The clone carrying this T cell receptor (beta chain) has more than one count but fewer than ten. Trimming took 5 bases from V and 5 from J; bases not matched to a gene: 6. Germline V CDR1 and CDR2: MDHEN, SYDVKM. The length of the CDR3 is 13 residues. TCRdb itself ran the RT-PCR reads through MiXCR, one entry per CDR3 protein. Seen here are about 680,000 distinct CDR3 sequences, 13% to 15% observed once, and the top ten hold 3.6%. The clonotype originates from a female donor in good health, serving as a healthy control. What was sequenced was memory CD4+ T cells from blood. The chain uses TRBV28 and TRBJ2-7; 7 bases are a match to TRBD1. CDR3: CASSLPGQNEQYF. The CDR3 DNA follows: TGTGCCAGCAGTCTTCCGGGACAGAACGAGCAGTACTTC.